This TCR beta chain comes out of a study of T-cell memory formation after mild COVID-19. Study-wide context: There were largely donor-specific TCR clusters.

TCRdb called the 5' RACE reads again in MiXCR, with one record for every CDR3 protein. The sample records 350,000 to 450,000 distinct CDR3 sequences, 13% to 15% being singletons. The CDR3 has 17 residues. V shed 1 base and J shed 2 bases, with 17 bases lying between them. Germline-derived CDR1 and CDR2 are SGHVS and FQNEAQ. This clonotype was seen more than once but under ten times. Sequenced: PBMCs or a T cell subset sorted from them (not recorded which). The chain is built from TRBV7-8 and TRBJ1-1; possibly TRBD1 for D (5 bases). This clonotype originated in a man aged 18 to 30 who had mild COVID-19 (a few samples of this study predate the infection). Cell type and time point are not known. CDR3 nucleotide sequence: TGTGCCAGCAGCTTAGTCCCGGGGGAGGCCCTCAACACTGAAGCTTTCTTT. It translates to CASSLVPGEALNTEAFF.